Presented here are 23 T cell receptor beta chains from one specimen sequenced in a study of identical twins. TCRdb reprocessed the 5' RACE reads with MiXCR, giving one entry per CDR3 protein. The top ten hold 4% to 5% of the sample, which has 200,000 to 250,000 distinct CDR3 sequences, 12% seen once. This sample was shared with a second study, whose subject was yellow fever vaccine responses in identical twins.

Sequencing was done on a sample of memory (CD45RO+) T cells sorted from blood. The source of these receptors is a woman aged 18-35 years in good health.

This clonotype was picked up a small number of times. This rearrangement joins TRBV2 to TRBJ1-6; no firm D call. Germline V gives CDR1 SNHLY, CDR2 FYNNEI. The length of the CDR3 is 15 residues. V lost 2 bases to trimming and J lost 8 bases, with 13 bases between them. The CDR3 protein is CASSEQSAGDSPLHF. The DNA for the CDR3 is TGTGCCAGCAGTGAACAGTCAGCAGGTGATTCACCCCTCCACTTT.

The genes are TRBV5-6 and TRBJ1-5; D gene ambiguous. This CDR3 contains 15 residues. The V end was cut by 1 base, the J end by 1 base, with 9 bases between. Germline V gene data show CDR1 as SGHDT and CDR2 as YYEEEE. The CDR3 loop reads CASSLFRVSNQPQHF. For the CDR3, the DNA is TGTGCCAGCAGCTTGTTCCGAGTCAGCAATCAGCCCCAGCATTTT.

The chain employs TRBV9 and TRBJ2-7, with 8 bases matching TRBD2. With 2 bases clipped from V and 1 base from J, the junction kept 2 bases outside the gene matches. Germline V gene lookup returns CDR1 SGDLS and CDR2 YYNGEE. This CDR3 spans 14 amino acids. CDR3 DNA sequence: TGTGCCAGCAGCGTGACTAGCGAATCCTACGAGCAGTACTTC. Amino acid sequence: CASSVTSESYEQYF. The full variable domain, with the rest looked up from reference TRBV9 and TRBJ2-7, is DSGVTQTPKHLITATGQRVTLRCSPRSGDLSVYWYQQSLDQGLQFLIQYYNGEERAKGNILERFSAQQFPDLHSELNLSSLELGDSALYFCASSVTSESYEQYFGPGTRLTVT.

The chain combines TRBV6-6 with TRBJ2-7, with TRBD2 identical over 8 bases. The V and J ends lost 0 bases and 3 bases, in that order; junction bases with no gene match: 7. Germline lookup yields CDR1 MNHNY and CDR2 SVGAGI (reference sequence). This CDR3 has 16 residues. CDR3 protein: CASSYSTGTSSYEQYF. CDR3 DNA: TGTGCCAGCAGTTACTCGACCGGGACTAGTAGCTACGAGCAGTACTTC.

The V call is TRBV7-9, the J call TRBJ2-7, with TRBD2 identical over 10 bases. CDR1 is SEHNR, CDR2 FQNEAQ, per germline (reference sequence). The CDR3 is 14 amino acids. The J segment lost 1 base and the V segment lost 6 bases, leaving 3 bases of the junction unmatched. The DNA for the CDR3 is TGTGCCAGCAGGAGAGCGGGAGGGTCCTACGAGCAGTACTTC. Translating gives CASRRAGGSYEQYF.

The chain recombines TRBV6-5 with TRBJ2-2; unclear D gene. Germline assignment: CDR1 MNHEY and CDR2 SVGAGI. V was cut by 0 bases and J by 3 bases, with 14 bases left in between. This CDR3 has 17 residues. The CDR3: CASSYSSRMWYTGELFF. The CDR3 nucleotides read TGTGCCAGCAGTTACTCGAGTAGGATGTGGTACACCGGGGAGCTGTTTTTT.

The CDR3 DNA sequence: TGTGCCAGCAGCGATCGGGACAGGGGGCCCTCACCCCTCCACTTT. It specifies CASSDRDRGPSPLHF. This rearrangement joins TRBV12-3 or TRBV12-4 to TRBJ1-6, with 12 positions matching TRBD1. The CDR3 has 15 amino acids. J was trimmed by 10 bases and V by 6 bases; bases with no gene match: 7.

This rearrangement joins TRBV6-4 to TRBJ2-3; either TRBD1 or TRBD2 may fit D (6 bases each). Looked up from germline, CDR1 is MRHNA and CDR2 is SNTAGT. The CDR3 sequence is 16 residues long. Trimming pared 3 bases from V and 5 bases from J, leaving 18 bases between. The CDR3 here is CASSELGGSGIDTQYF. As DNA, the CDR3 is TGTGCCAGCAGTGAGTTGGGGGGCTCGGGCATAGATACGCAGTATTTT.

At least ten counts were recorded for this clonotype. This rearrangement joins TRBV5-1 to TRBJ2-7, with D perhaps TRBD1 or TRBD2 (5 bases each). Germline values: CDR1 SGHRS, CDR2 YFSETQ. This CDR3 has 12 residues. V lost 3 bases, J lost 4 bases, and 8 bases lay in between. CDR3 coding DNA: TGCGCCAGCAGCTCTGAGGGGTACGAGCAGTACTTC. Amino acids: CASSSEGYEQYF.

The CDR3 coding sequence is TGTGCCAGCAGGACCCGGGGCGGATCCTACGAGCAGTACTTC. Its translation is CASRTRGGSYEQYF. The V gene is TRBV6-1, the J gene TRBJ2-7, with D possibly called TRBD1 or TRBD2 (5 bases each). The CDR3 contains 14 residues. Germline CDR1 reads MNHNS; CDR2 reads SASEGT. V lost 6 bases, J lost 1 base, and 13 bases lay in between.

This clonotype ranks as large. CDR3 protein: CASRGPLGLDTQYF. The CDR3 DNA sequence: TGTGCCAGCCGTGGGCCCCTTGGGCTAGATACGCAGTATTTT. The chain carries TRBV27 and TRBJ2-3; D call uncertain. There are 14 residues in the CDR3. In germline, CDR1 is MNHEY, CDR2 SMNVEV (reference sequence). Trimming removed 8 bases at V and 5 bases at J, with 17 bases between.

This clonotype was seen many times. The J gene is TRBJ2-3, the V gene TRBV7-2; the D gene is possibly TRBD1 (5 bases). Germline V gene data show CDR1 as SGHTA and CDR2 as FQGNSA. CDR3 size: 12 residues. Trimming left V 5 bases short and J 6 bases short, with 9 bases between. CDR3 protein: CASSRGSDTQYF. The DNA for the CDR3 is TGTGCCAGCAGCAGGGGTTCGGATACGCAGTATTTT.

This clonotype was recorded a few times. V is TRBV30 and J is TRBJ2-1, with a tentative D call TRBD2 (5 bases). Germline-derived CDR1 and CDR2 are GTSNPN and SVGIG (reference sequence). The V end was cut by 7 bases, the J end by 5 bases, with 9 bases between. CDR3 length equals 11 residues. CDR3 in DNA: TGTGCCTTTAGCGTAAACAATGAGCAGTTCTTC. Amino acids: CAFSVNNEQFF.

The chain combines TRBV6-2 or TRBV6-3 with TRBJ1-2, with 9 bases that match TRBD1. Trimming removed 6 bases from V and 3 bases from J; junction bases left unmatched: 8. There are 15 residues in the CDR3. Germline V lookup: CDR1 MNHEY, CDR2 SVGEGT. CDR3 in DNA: TGTGCCAGCAGACACACAGGGGGCGCGCACTATGGCTACACCTTC. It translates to CASRHTGGAHYGYTF.

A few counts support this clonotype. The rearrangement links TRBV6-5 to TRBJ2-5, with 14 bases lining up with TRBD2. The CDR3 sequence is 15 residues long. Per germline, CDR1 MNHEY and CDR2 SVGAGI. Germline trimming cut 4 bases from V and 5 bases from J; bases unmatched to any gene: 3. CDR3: CASSLTSGGGETQYF. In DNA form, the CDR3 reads TGTGCCAGCAGTTTGACTAGCGGGGGGGGGGAGACCCAGTACTTC.

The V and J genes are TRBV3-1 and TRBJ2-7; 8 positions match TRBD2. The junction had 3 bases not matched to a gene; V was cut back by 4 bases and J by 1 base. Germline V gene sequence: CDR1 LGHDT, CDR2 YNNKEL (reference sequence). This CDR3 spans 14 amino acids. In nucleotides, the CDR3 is TGTGCCAGCAGCCCGATAGCGGGATCCTACGAGCAGTACTTC. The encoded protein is CASSPIAGSYEQYF.

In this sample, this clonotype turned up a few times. CDR3 protein: CSARDSRTGVTQYF. The CDR3 DNA is TGCAGTGCTAGAGATTCGCGGACAGGGGTGACCCAGTACTTC. The J gene is TRBJ2-5, the V gene TRBV20-1; 9 nucleotides match TRBD1. Germline CDR1 and CDR2: DFQATT and SNEGSKA (reference sequence). Losses at the gene ends were 0 bases for V and 7 bases for J; bases not matched to a gene: 6. This CDR3 is 14 amino acids long.

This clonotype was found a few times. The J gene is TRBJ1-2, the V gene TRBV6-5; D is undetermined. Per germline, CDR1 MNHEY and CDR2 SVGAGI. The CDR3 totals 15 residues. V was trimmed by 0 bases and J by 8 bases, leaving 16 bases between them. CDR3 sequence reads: CASSYSEGPRGGYTF. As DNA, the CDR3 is TGTGCCAGCAGTTACTCGGAAGGGCCCCGAGGAGGCTACACCTTC.

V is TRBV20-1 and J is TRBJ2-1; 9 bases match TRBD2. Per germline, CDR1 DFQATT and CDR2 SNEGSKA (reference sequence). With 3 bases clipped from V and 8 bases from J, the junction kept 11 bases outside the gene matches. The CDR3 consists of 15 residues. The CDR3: CSARSPAGGRDEQFF. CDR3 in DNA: TGCAGTGCTAGGAGCCCCGCGGGAGGGAGGGATGAGCAGTTCTTC.

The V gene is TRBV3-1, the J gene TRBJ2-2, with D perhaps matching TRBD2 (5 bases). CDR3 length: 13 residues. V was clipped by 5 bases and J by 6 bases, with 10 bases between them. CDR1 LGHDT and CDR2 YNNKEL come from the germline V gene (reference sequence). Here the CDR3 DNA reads TGTGCCAGCAGCGGACTTCGTTCCGGGGAGCTGTTTTTT. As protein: CASSGLRSGELFF.

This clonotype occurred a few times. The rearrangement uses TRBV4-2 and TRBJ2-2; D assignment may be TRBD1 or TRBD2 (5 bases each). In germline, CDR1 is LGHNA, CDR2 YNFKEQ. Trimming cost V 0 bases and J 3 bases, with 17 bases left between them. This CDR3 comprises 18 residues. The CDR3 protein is CASSQEWDGLGDTGELFF. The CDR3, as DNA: TGTGCCAGCAGCCAAGAATGGGACGGCTTAGGGGACACCGGGGAGCTGTTTTTT.

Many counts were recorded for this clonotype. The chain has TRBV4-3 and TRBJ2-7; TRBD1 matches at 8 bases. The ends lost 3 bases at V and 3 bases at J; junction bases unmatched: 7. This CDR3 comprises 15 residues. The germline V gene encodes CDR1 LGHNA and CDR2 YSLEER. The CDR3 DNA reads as TGCGCCAGCAGCCATGCCGGGACAGGAGACTACGAGCAGTACTTC. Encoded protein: CASSHAGTGDYEQYF.

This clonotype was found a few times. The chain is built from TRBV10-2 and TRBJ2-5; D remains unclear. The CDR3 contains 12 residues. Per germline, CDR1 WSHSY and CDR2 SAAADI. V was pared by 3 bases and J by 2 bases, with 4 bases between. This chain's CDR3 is CASSDWQETQYF. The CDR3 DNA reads TGCGCCAGCAGTGACTGGCAAGAGACCCAGTACTTC.